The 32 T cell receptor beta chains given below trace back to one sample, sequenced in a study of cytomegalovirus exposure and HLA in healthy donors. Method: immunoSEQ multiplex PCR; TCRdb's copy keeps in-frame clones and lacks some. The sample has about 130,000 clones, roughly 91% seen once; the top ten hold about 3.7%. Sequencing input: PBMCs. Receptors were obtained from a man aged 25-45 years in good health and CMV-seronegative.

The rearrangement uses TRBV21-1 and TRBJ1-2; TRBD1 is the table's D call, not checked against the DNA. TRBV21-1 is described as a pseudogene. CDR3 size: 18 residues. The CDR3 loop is CASSKAGTGRGTNYGYTF. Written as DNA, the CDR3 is TGTGCCAGCAGCAAAGCCGGGACAGGTCGAGGTACTAACTATGGCTACACCTTC.

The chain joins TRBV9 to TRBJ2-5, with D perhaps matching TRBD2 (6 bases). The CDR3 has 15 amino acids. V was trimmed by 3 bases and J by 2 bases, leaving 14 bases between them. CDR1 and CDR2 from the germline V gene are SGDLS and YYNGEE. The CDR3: CASSAGVGVQETQYF. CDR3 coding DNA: TGTGCCAGCAGCGCGGGGGTGGGTGTGCAAGAGACCCAGTACTTC.

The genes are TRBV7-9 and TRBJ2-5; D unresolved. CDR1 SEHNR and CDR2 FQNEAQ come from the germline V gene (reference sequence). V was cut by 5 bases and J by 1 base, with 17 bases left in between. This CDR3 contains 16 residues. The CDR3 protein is CASSPLWSEFQETQYF. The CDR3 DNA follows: TGTGCCAGCAGCCCCCTGTGGTCAGAATTCCAAGAGACCCAGTACTTC.

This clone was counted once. The CDR3 loop reads CASSILWTGSGEKLFF. The CDR3 DNA reads TGTGCCAGTAGTATCCTTTGGACAGGTTCGGGGGAAAAACTGTTTTTT. The rearrangement joins TRBV19 to TRBJ1-4, with 7 bases identical to TRBD1. The trim removed 3 bases at V and 8 bases at J, leaving 12 bases unmatched. CDR1 and CDR2 (germline): LNHDA, SQIVND (reference sequence). The CDR3 length is 16 residues.

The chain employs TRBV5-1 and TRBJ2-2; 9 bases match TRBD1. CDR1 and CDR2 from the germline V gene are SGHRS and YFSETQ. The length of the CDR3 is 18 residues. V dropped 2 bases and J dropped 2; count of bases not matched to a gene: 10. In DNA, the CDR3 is TGCGCCAGCAGCTTCCAAGAGGGACAGGGATTTAACACCGGGGAGCTGTTTTTT. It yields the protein CASSFQEGQGFNTGELFF.

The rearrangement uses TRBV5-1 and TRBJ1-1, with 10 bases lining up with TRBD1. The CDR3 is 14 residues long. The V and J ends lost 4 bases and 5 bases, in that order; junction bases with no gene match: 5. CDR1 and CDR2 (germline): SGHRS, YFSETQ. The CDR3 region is CASSAGTGETEAFF. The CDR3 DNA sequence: TGCGCCAGCAGCGCCGGGACAGGGGAGACTGAAGCTTTCTTT.

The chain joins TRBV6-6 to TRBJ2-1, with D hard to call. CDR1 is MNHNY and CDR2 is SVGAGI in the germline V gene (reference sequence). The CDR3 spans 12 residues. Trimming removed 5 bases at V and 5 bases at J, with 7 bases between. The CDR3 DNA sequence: TGTGCCAGCAGTCCGTCTCACAATGAGCAGTTCTTC. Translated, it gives CASSPSHNEQFF.

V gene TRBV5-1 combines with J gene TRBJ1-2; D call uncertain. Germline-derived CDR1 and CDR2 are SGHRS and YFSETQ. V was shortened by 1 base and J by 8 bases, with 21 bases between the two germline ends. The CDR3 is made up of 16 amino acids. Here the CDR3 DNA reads TGCGCCAGCAGCTTGAGGGCGGACTCTTATGCGGGCGGCTACACCTTC. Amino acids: CASSLRADSYAGGYTF.

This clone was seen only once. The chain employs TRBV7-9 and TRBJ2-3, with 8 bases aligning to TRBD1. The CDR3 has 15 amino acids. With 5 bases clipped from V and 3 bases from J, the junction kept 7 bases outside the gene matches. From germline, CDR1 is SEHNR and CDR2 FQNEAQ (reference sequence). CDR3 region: CASSPSRGLTDTQYF. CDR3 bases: TGTGCCAGCAGCCCCTCCAGGGGGCTGACAGATACGCAGTATTTT.

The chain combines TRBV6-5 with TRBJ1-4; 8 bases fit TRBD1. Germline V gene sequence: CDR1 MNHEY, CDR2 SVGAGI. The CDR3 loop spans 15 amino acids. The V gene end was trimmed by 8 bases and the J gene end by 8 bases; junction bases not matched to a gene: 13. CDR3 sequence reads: CASGRQGAGWEKLFF. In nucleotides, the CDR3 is TGTGCCAGCGGCCGTCAGGGGGCGGGTTGGGAAAAACTGTTTTTT.

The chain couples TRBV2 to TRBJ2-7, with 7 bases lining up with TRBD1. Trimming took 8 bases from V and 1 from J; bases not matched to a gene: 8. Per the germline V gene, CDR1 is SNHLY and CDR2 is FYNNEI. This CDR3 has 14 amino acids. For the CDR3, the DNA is TGTGCCAGCTCTGTCCCAGGGGGTTCCTACGAGCAGTACTTC. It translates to CASSVPGGSYEQYF.

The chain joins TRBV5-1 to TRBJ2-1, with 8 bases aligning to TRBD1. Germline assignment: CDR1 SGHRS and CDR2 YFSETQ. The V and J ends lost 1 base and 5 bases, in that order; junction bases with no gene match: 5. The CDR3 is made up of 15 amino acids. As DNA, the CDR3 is TGCGCCAGCAGCTTGATGGGACAGGAGAACAATGAGCAGTTCTTC. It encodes CASSLMGQENNEQFF.

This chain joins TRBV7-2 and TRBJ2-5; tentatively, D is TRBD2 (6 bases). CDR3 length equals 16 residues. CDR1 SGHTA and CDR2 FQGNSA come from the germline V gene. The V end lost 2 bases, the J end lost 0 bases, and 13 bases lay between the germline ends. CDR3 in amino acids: CASSLTGTPYQETQYF. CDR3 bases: TGTGCCAGCAGCTTAACGGGGACTCCGTACCAAGAGACCCAGTACTTC.

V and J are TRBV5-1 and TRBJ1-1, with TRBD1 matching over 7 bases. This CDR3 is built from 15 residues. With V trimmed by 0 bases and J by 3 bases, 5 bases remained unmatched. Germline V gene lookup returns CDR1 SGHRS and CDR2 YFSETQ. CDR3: CASSLAGGIHTEAFF. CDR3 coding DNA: TGCGCCAGCAGCTTGGCAGGGGGGATACACACTGAAGCTTTCTTT.

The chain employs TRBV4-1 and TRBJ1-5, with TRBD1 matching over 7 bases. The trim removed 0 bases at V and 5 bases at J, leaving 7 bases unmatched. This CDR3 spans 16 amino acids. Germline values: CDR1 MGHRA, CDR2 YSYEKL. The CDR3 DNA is TGCGCCAGCAGCCAAGACGGAACAGGGGCTGATCAGCCCCAGCATTTT. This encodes CASSQDGTGADQPQHF.

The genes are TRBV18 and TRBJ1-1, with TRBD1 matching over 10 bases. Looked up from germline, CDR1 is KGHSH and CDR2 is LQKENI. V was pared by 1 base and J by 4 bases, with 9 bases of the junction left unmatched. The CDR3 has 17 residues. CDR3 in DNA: TGTGCCAGCTCACCACGTCTTATAGGGACAGGGGTCACTGAAGCTTTCTTT. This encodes CASSPRLIGTGVTEAFF.

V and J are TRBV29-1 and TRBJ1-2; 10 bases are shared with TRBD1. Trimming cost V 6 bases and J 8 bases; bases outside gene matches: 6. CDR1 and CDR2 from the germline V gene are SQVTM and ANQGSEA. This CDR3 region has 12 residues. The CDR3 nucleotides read TGCAGCGTCGACAGGGGGCATAACGGCTACACCTTC. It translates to CSVDRGHNGYTF.

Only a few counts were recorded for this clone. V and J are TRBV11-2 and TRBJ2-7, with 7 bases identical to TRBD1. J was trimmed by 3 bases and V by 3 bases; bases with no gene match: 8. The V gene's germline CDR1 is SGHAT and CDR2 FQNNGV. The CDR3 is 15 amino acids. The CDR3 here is CASSFTGTAYYEQYF. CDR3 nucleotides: TGTGCCAGCAGCTTTACCGGGACAGCCTACTACGAGCAGTACTTC.

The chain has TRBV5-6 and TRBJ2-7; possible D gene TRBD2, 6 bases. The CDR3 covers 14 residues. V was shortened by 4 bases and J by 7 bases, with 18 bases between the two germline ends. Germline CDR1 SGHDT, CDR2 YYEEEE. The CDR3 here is CASSLRDSPFEQYF. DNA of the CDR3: TGTGCCAGCAGCCTGCGGGACTCTCCCTTTGAGCAGTACTTC.

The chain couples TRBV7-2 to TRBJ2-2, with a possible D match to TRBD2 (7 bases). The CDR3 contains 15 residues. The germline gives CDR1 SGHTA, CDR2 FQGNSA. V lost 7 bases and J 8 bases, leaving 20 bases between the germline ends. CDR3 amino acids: CASTRIGGQAGELFF. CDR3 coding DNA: TGTGCCAGCACCCGAATCGGGGGGCAAGCTGGGGAGCTGTTTTTT.

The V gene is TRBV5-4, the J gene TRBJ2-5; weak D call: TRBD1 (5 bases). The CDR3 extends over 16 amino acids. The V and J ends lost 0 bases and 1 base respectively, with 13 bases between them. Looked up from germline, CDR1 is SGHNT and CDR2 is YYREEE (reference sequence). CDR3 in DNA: TGTGCCAGCAGCTTGGCCGAGACAGTAGCCCAAGAGACCCAGTACTTC. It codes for CASSLAETVAQETQYF.

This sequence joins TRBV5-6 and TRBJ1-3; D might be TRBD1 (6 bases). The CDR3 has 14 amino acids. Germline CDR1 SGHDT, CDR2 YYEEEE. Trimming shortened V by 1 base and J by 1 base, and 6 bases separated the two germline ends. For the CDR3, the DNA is TGTGCCAGCAGCTTGCAGGGGTCTGGAAACACCATATATTTT. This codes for CASSLQGSGNTIYF.

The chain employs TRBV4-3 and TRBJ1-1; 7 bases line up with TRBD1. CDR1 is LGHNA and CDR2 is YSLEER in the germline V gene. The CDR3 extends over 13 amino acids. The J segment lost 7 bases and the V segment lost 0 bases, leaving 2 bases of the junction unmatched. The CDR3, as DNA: TGCGCCAGCAGCCAAGATCGGACAGGTGAAGCTTTCTTT. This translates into CASSQDRTGEAFF.

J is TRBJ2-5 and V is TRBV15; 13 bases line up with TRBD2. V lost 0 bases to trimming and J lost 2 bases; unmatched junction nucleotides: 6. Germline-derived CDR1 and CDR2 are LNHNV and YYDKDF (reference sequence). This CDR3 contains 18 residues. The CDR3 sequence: CATSRDVALAGGQETQYF. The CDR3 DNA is TGTGCCACCAGCAGAGACGTGGCACTAGCGGGGGGGCAAGAGACCCAGTACTTC.

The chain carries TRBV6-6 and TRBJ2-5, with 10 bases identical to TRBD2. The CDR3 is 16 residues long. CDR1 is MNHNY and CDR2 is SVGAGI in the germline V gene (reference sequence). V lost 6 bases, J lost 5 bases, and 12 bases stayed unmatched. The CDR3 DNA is TGTGCCAGCAGAGAAAGTCTAGCGGGGGCCGGGGAGACCCAGTACTTC. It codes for CASRESLAGAGETQYF.

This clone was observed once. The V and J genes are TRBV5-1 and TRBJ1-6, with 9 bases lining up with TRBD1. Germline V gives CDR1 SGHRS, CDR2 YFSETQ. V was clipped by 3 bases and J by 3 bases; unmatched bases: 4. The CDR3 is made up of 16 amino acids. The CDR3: CASSYETGGYNSPLHF. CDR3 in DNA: TGCGCCAGCAGCTACGAGACAGGGGGCTATAATTCACCCCTCCACTTT.

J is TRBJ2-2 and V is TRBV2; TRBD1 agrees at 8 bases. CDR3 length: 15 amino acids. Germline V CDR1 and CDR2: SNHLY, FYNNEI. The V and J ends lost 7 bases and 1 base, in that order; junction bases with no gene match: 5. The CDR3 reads CASTLTGVNTGELFF. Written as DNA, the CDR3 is TGTGCCAGCACCTTGACAGGGGTGAACACCGGGGAGCTGTTTTTT. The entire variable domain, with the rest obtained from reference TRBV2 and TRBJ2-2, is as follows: EPEVTQTPSHQVTQMGQEVILRCVPISNHLYFYWYRQILGQKVEFLVSFYNNEISEKSEIFDDQFSVERPDGSNFTLKIRSTKLEDSAMYFCASTLTGVNTGELFFGEGSRLTVL.

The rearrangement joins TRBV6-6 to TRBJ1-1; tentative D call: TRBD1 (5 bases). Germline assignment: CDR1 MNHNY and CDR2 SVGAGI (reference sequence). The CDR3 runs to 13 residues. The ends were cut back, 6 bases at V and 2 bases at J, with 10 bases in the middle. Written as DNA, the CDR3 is TGTGCCAGCAGCCCGACAGTAAACACTGAAGCTTTCTTT. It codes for CASSPTVNTEAFF.

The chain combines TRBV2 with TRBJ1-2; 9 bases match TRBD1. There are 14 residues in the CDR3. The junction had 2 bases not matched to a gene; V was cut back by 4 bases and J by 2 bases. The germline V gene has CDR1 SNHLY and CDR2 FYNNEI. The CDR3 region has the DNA TGTGCCAGCAGTGCGGGGACAGGGAACTATGGCTACACCTTC. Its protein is CASSAGTGNYGYTF.

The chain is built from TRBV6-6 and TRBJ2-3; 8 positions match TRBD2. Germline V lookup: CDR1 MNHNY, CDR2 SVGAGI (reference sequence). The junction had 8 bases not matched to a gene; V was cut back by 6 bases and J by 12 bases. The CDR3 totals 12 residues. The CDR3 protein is CASSLRAGVQYF. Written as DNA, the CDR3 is TGTGCCAGCAGCCTACGAGCGGGGGTTCAGTATTTT.

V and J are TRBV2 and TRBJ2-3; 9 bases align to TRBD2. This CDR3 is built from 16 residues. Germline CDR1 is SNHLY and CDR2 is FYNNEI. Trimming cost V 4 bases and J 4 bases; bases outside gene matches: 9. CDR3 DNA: TGTGCCAGCAGTGCATCTGTGACTAGCGGCCCAGATACGCAGTATTTT. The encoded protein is CASSASVTSGPDTQYF.

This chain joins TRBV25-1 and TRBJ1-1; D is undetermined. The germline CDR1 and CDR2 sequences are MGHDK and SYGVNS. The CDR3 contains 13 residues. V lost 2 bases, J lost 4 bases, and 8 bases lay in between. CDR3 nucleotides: TGTGCCAGCAGTGAAGGAGGCCGCACTGAAGCTTTCTTT. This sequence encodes CASSEGGRTEAFF.